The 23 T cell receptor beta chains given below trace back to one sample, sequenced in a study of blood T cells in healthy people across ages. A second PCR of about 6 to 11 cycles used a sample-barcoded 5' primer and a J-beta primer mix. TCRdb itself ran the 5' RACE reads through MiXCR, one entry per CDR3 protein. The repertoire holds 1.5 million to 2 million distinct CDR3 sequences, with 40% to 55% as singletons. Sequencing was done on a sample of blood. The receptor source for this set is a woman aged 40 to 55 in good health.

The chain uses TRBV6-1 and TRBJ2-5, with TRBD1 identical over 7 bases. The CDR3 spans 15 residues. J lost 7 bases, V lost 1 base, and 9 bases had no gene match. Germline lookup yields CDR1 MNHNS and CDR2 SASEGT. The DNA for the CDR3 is TGTGCCAGCAGTGAAGATCACCGACAGGGAAGGACCCAGTACTTC. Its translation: CASSEDHRQGRTQYF.

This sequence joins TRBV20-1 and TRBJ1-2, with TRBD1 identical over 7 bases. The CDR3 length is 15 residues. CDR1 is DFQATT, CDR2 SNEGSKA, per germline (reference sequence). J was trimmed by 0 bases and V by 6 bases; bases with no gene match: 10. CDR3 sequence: CSAPSGDRPNYGYTF. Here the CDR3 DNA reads TGCAGTGCCCCGTCCGGGGACAGACCTAACTATGGCTACACCTTC.

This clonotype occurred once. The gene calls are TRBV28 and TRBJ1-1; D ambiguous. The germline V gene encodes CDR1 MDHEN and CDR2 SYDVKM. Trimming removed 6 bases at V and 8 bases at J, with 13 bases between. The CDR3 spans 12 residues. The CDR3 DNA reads TGTGCCAGCAGCCCAGAGGAGACCGAAGCTTTCTTT. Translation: CASSPEETEAFF. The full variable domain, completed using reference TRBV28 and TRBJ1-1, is DVKVTQSSRYLVKRTGEKVFLECVQDMDHENMFWYRQDPGLGLRLIYFSYDVKMKEKGDIPEGYSVSREKKERFSLILESASTNQTSMYLCASSPEETEAFFGQGTRLTVV.

The CDR3 region has the DNA TGTGCCAGCAGCTTAGTTGTCGGGGGCAATGAGCAGTTCTTC. Translating gives CASSLVVGGNEQFF. V and J are TRBV7-2 and TRBJ2-1; TRBD2 is a possible D gene (6 bases). The CDR3 sequence is 14 residues long. Germline V gives CDR1 SGHTA, CDR2 FQGNSA. V lost 1 base and J lost 6, with 10 bases in between.

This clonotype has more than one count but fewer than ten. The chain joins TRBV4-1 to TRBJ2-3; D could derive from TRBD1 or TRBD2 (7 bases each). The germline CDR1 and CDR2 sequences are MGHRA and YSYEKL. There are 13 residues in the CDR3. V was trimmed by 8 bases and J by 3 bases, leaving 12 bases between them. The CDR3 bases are TGCGCCAGCCTCAGGGGGGGAACAGATACGCAGTATTTT. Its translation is CASLRGGTDTQYF.

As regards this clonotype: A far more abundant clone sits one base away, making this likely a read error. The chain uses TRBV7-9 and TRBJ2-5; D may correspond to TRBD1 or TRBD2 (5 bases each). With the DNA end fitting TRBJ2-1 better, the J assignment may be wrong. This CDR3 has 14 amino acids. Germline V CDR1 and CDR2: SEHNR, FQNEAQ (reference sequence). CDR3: CASSLAGVQETQFF. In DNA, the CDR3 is TGTGCCAGCAGCTTAGCGGGGGTCCAAGAGACCCAGTTCTTC.

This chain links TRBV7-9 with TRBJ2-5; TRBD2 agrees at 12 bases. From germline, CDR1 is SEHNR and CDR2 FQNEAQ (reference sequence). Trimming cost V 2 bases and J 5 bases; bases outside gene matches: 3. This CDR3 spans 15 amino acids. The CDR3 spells CASSLTSGGPETQYF. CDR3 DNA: TGTGCCAGCAGCTTAACTAGCGGGGGGCCGGAGACCCAGTACTTC.

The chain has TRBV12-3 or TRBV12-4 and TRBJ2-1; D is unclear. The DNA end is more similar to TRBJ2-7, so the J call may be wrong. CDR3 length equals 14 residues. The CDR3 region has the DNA TGTGCCAGCAGTCCCCAGGTGACCTCCTACGAGCAGTACTTC. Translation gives CASSPQVTSYEQYF.

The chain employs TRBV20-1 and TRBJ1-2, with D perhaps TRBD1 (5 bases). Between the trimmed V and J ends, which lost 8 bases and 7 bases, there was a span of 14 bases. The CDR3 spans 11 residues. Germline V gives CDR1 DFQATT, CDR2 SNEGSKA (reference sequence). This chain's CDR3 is CSLTPGGGYTF. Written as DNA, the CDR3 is TGCAGTCTCACACCTGGGGGTGGCTACACCTTC.

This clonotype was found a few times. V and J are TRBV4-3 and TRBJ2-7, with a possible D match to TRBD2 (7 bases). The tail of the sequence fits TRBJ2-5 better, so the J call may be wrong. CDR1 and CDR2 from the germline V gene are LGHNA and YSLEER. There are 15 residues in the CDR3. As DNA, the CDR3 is TGCGCCAGCAGCCAAGACGGGGGGCCCCTGGAGACCCAGTACTTC. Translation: CASSQDGGPLETQYF.

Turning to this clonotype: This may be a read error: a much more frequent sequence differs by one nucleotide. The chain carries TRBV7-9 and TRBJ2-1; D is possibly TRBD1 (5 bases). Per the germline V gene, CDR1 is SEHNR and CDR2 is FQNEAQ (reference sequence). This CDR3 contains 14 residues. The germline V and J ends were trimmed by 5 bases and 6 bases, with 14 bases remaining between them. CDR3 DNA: TGTGCCAGCAGCGTCCAGGGCCCCTCCAATGAGCAGTTCTTC. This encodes CASSVQGPSNEQFF.

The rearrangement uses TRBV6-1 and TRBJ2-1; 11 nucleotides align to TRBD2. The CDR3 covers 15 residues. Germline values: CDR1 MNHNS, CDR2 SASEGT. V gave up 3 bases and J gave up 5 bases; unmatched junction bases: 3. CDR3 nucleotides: TGTGCCAGCAGTGAGACTAGCGGGGACCACAATGAGCAGTTCTTC. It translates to CASSETSGDHNEQFF.

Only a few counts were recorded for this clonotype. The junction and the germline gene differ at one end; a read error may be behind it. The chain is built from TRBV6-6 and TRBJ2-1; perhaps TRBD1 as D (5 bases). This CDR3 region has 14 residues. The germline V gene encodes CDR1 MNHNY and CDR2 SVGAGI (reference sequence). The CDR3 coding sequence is TGTGCTAGCAGTTCCTCTAGGGGTGGCAATGAGCAGTTCTTC. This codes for CASSSSRGGNEQFF.

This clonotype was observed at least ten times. The CDR3 here is CASSSYRGRETQYF. CDR3 nucleotides: TGCGCCAGCAGCTCATACAGGGGACGGGAGACCCAGTACTTC. The chain uses TRBV5-1 and TRBJ2-5; 7 nucleotides match TRBD1. This CDR3 has 14 residues. CDR1 SGHRS and CDR2 YFSETQ come from the germline V gene. Losses at the gene ends were 3 bases for V and 5 bases for J; bases not matched to a gene: 7.

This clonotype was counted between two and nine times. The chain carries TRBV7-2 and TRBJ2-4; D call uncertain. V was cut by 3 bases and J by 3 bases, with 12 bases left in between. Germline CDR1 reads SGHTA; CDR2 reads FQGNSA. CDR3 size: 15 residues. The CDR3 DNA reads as TGTGCCAGCAGCTTTCGGTCCGTAGGCAAAAACATTCAGTACTTC. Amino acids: CASSFRSVGKNIQYF. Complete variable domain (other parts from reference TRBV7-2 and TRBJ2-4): GAGVSQSPSNKVTEKGKDVELRCDPISGHTALYWYRQSLGQGLEFLIYFQGNSAPDKSGLPSDRFSAERTGGSVSTLTIQRTQQEDSAVYLCASSFRSVGKNIQYFGAGTRLSVL.

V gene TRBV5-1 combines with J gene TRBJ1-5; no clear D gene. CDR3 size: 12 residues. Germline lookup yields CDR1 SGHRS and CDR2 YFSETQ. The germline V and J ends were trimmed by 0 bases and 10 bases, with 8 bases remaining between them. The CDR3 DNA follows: TGCGCCAGCAGCTTGGGGTGGGGACCCCAGCATTTT. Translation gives CASSLGWGPQHF.

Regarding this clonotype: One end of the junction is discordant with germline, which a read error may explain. This CDR3 reads CASSTGTNLSNKQFF. CDR3 DNA: TGTGCCAGCTCAACGGGGACAAACCTTTCCAATAAGCAGTTCTTC. The V and J genes are TRBV18 and TRBJ2-1, with D perhaps TRBD1 (6 bases). The CDR3 is 15 residues long. Germline V gene sequence: CDR1 KGHSH, CDR2 LQKENI.

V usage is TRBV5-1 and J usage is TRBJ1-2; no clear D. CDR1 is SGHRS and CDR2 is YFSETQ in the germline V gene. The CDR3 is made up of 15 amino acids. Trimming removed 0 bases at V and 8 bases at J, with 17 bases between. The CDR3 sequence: CASSLDFRALKGYTF. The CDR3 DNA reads TGCGCCAGCAGCTTGGACTTCCGTGCCCTGAAGGGCTACACCTTC.

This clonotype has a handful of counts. The CDR3 is CASSLAGISYNEQFF. The CDR3 nucleotides are TGTGCCAGCAGTTTAGCAGGGATCTCCTACAATGAGCAGTTCTTC. This chain uses TRBV27 with TRBJ2-1, with D possibly TRBD1 on 5 matching bases. The germline V gene has CDR1 MNHEY and CDR2 SMNVEV (reference sequence). V lost 2 bases, J lost 0 bases, and 8 bases lay in between. The CDR3 spans 15 residues.

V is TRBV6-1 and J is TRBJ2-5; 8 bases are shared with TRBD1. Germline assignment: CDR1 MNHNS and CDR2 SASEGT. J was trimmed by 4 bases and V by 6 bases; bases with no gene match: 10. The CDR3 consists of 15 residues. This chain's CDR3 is CASRSGQGKGETQYF. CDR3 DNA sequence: TGTGCCAGCAGATCAGGACAGGGTAAAGGAGAGACCCAGTACTTC.

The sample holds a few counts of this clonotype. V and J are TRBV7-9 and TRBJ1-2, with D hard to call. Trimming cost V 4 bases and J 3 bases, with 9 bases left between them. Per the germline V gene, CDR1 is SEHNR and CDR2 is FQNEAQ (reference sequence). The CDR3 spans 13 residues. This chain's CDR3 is CASSSAEDYGYTF. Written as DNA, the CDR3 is TGTGCCAGCAGCTCGGCAGAGGACTATGGCTACACCTTC.

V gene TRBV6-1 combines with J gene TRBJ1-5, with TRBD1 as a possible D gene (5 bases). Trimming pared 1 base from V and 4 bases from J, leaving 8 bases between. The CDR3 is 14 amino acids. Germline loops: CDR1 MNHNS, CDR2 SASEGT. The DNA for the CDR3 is TGTGCCAGCAGTGAAGGGGACGCTAATCAGCCCCAGCATTTT. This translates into CASSEGDANQPQHF.

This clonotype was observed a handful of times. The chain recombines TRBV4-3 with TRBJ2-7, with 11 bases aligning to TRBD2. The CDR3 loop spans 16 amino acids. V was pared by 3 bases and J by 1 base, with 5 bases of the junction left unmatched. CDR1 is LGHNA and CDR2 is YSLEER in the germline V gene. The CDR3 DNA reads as TGCGCCAGCAGCCAGGGGCCTAGCGGGGGGTCCTACGAGCAGTACTTC. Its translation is CASSQGPSGGSYEQYF.